This is a list of T cell receptor beta chains from one sample in a study of T cell repertoires in ileal Crohn's disease. The method was immunoSEQ multiplex PCR; TCRdb's version includes in-frame clones alone and lacks a portion of them. The sample lists about 6,900 clones, under 85% occurring once. Source material: ileal tissue. The source of these receptors is an adult with Crohn's disease. Both conserved end residues are part of each CDR3. The order of the fields is J gene, D gene, V gene, clone size, CDR3 protein, CDR3 DNA. A D gene is named only where the DNA matches it firmly. Size is omitted from some rows. Given values are once, few, many or a class for expanded clones.

>TRBJ1-2|-|TRBV27|once
CASSPAGSTRDYGYTF
TGTGCCAGCAGTCCCGCGGGGAGCACCCGAGACTATGGCTACACCTTC
>TRBJ2-7|TRBD2|TRBV5-1|-
CASSPGLAGGYYVF
TGCGCCAGCAGCCCGGGACTAGCGGGAGGGTACTATGTCTTC
>TRBJ2-1|TRBD1|TRBV2|-
CASSRDRDEQFF
TGTGCCAGCAGTCGGGACAGGGATGAGCAGTTCTTC
>TRBJ1-5|-|TRBV6-6|-
CASSAGTGMPQHF
TGTGCCAGCAGTGCAGGGACTGGTATGCCCCAGCATTTT
>TRBJ2-1|-|TRBV7-2|-
CASSLEFEQNEQFF
TGTGCCAGCAGCTTAGAGTTCGAACAAAATGAGCAGTTCTTC
>TRBJ2-7|TRBD2|TRBV11-2|-
CASSPPGLAESAEQYF
TGTGCCAGCAGCCCGCCGGGACTAGCGGAATCCGCCGAGCAGTACTTC
>TRBJ2-2|-|TRBV7-9|once
CASSLDGDTGELFF
TGTGCCAGCAGCTTAGACGGGGACACCGGGGAGCTGTTTTTT
>TRBJ2-6|-|TRBV4-1|few
CASSQDPQMAGANVLTF
TGCGCCAGCAGCCAAGATCCCCAGATGGCCGGGGCCAACGTCCTGACTTTC
>TRBJ2-5|-|TRBV5-1|-
CASSLTTGPQETQYF
TGCGCCAGCAGCTTGACCACAGGCCCCCAAGAGACCCAGTACTTC
>TRBJ2-1|TRBD2|TRBV23-1|-
CASSHPGLAGCVEQFF
TGCGCCAGCAGTCACCCGGGACTAGCGGGATGTGTTGAGCAGTTCTTC
>TRBJ1-5|-|TRBV7-9|-
CASSLGGGNQPQHF
TGTGCCAGCAGCTTAGGAGGGGGTAATCAGCCCCAGCATTTT
>TRBJ2-2|-|TRBV7-5|-
CARSLRTSGNTGELFF
TGTGCCAGAAGCCTCCGGACTAGCGGGAACACCGGGGAGCTGTTTTTT
>TRBJ2-7|TRBD1|TRBV7-8|few
CASRLSGGPGQGGEQYF
TGTGCCAGCAGGCTTTCAGGGGGGCCGGGACAGGGTGGCGAGCAGTACTTC
>TRBJ1-5|-|TRBV6-5|-
CASSYSGLNQPQHF
TGTGCCAGCAGTTACTCGGGACTTAATCAGCCCCAGCATTTT
>TRBJ2-3|-|TRBV7-9|-
CASRRLSSTDTQYF
TGTGCCAGCAGGAGACTCTCTAGCACAGATACGCAGTATTTT
>TRBJ2-7|TRBD2|TRBV6-1|once
CASSESTSGSYEQYF
TGTGCCAGCAGTGAATCGACTAGCGGAAGCTACGAGCAGTACTTC
>TRBJ2-2|TRBD2|TRBV7-9|-
CASSHRGSGLDTGELFF
TGTGCCAGCAGCCATCGAGGTAGCGGGTTAGACACCGGGGAGCTGTTTTTT
>TRBJ2-3|TRBD2|TRBV11-3|-
CASSLGLPGRDTQYF
TGTGCCAGCAGCTTGGGTCTACCCGGGAGGGATACGCAGTATTTT
>TRBJ1-3|-|TRBV19|few
CASSRIDSSGNTIYF
TGTGCCAGTAGTCGCATAGATTCCTCTGGAAACACCATATATTTT
>TRBJ2-2|TRBD1|TRBV18|-
CASSSIQGPNTGELFF
TGTGCCAGCTCATCTATACAGGGGCCTAACACCGGGGAGCTGTTTTTT
>TRBJ1-6|-|TRBV10-1|-
CASNKVWGEYNSPLHF
TGCGCCAGCAACAAGGTCTGGGGAGAGTATAATTCACCCCTCCACTTT
>TRBJ1-2|-|TRBV2|-
CASSERASNYGYTF
TGTGCCAGCAGTGAGAGGGCCTCTAACTATGGCTACACCTTC
>TRBJ2-3|TRBD2|TRBV7-9|-
CASSSGRSAGPLSTDTQYF
TGTGCCAGCAGCTCTGGACGTTCAGCGGGACCCCTTAGCACAGATACGCAGTATTTT
>TRBJ2-2|TRBD2|TRBV14|-
CASSPLGLAGVGELFF
TGTGCCAGCAGCCCCTTGGGGCTAGCGGGAGTCGGGGAGCTGTTTTTT
>TRBJ1-1|-|TRBV7-2|-
CASSLRGGSTEAFF
TGTGCCAGCAGCTTAAGAGGGGGAAGCACTGAAGCTTTCTTT
>TRBJ2-1|TRBD2|TRBV25-1|-
CASSEAGGRAEGHEQFF
TGTGCCAGCAGTGAAGCTGGCGGGAGGGCCGAGGGTCATGAGCAGTTCTTC
>TRBJ1-1|TRBD1|TRBV18|-
CASSPRQGTYAGTEAFF
TGTGCCAGCTCACCACGACAGGGGACCTATGCGGGCACTGAAGCTTTCTTT
>TRBJ2-7|TRBD2|TRBV28|-
CASSLPPGLAGDSYEQYF
TGTGCCAGCAGCCTCCCTCCGGGACTAGCGGGGGACTCCTACGAGCAGTACTTC
>TRBJ1-2|-|TRBV13|few
CASSLTGFYGYTF
TGTGCCAGCAGCTTAACAGGGTTCTATGGCTACACCTTC
>TRBJ2-1|-|TRBV2|-
CASRGHQEQFF
TGTGCCAGCAGGGGACACCAAGAGCAGTTCTTC
>TRBJ1-2|-|TRBV5-5|-
CASSLRGQGNYGYTF
TGTGCCAGCAGCTTGAGGGGCCAGGGGAACTATGGCTACACCTTC
>TRBJ2-2|-|TRBV4-1|-
CASSQPLSPGELFF
TGCGCCAGCAGCCAACCTTTGAGTCCCGGGGAGCTGTTTTTT
>TRBJ2-7|TRBD2|TRBV5-5|once
CASSSGTRIYEQYF
TGTGCCAGCAGCTCCGGGACTAGAATCTACGAGCAGTACTTC
>TRBJ1-1|TRBD1|TRBV27|-
CASSQGASVMNTEAFF
TGTGCCAGCAGTCAGGGGGCGAGTGTTATGAACACTGAAGCTTTCTTT
>TRBJ2-1|-|TRBV11-3|-
CASSSDSLDDEQFF
TGTGCCAGCAGCTCGGACTCCTTGGACGATGAGCAGTTCTTC
>TRBJ2-7|-|TRBV29-1|-
CSVESGSLYEQYF
TGCAGCGTTGAAAGTGGGAGTCTCTACGAGCAGTACTTC
>TRBJ2-3|-|TRBV5-6|-
CASSSLAADTQYF
TGTGCCAGCAGCTCACTAGCAGCAGATACGCAGTATTTT
>TRBJ2-7|TRBD1|TRBV18|-
CASSPGQGVYEQYF
TGTGCCAGCTCACCGGGACAGGGGGTCTACGAGCAGTACTTC
>TRBJ2-7|-|TRBV14|-
CASSQQNSAYYEQYF
TGTGCCAGCAGCCAACAAAATAGCGCCTACTACGAGCAGTACTTC
>TRBJ1-6|-|TRBV28|-
CASSPTVGYNSPLHF
TGTGCCAGCAGTCCAACGGTTGGCTATAATTCACCCCTCCACTTT
>TRBJ2-3|-|TRBV14|-
CASSPLQSTDTQYF
TGTGCCAGCAGCCCTCTCCAGAGCACAGATACGCAGTATTTT
>TRBJ2-1|-|TRBV7-9|-
CASTPAGPMVGFF
TGTGCCAGCACACCGGCGGGGCCTATGGTCGGGTTCTTC
>TRBJ2-7|-|TRBV6-5|few
CASSSEDRRVPEQYF
TGTGCCAGCAGTTCCGAAGACCGGAGGGTACCCGAGCAGTACTTC
>TRBJ2-1|TRBD2|TRBV11-2|-
CASSAQLASGYNEQFF
TGTGCCAGCAGCGCCCAGTTGGCTAGCGGGTACAATGAGCAGTTCTTC
>TRBJ1-1|-|TRBV6-5|-
CASRWLQDNTEAFF
TGTGCCAGCAGATGGCTGCAGGATAACACTGAAGCTTTCTTT
>TRBJ2-7|-|TRBV28|-
CASTVLSAGSYEQYF
TGTGCCAGCACCGTCCTTTCGGCGGGCTCTTACGAGCAATACTTC
>TRBJ2-7|TRBD2|TRBV6-6|-
CASSYSGLADYEQYF
TGTGCCAGCAGTTACTCCGGACTAGCGGACTACGAGCAGTACTTC
>TRBJ1-5|-|TRBV6-6|-
CASSYSMLNQPQHF
TGTGCCAGCAGTTACTCCATGTTGAATCAGCCCCAGCATTTT
>TRBJ2-1|TRBD2|TRBV28|-
CASSLAGEVNEQFF
TGTGCCAGCAGTTTAGCGGGAGAAGTCAATGAGCAGTTCTTC
>TRBJ1-3|TRBD1|TRBV25-1|-
CASSEPGTGYTIYF
TGTGCCAGCAGTGAACCCGGGACAGGCTACACCATATATTTT
>TRBJ2-1|-|TRBV21-1|-
CASTRAGGKNEQFF
TGTGCCAGCACACGGGCAGGGGGAAAGAATGAGCAGTTCTTC
>TRBJ2-7|TRBD1|TRBV6-5|-
CASSRRGPYEQYF
TGTGCCAGCTCCCGCAGGGGGCCCTACGAGCAGTACTTC
>TRBJ2-3|TRBD1|TRBV4-2|-
CASSQGTGHTDTQYF
TGTGCCAGCAGCCAAGGGACAGGGCACACAGATACGCAGTATTTT
>TRBJ2-7|-|TRBV4-3|-
CASSQDLGVPYEQYF
TGCGCCAGCAGCCAAGATCTAGGGGTTCCCTACGAGCAGTACTTC
>TRBJ2-3|TRBD2|TRBV5-1|few
CASSLAGLAGQDTQYF
TGCGCCAGCAGCTTGGCCGGACTAGCGGGACAAGATACGCAGTATTTT
>TRBJ1-4|-|TRBV28|-
CAISIGGLGEKLFF
TGTGCCATTTCAATAGGGGGTTTAGGTGAAAAACTGTTTTTT